This T cell receptor beta chain was found in a study of regulatory T cells in long-lasting Graves disease. At least ten counts were recorded for this clonotype. Its antigen remains unidentified. Time point reported: persistent/refractory GD, antithyroid drugs over 5 years with positive TRAb. The TCR library was prepared using RNA isolated from PBMCs. For TCR beta, libraries came from iRepertoire HTBI primers and Arm-PCR of CDR3 regions. Per the original data handling: The samples included approximately 60 TRBV and roughly 14 TRBJ segments. In TCRdb, the multiplex PCR reads were re-called with MiXCR into one record per CDR3 protein. The V and J calls, along with clone size, are taken from TCRdb and not from the paper's own processing. In the table there are about 470,000 distinct CDR3 sequences, less than 25% of which are singletons. Study results and caveats: Persistent Graves' patients possessed reduced TCR diversity relative to recently diagnosed ones.

Trimming removed 3 bases at V and 11 bases at J, with 17 bases between. CDR3 length: 14 amino acids. This chain joins TRBV12-3 or TRBV12-4 and TRBJ1-5; D is ambiguous. Sequencing was performed on peripheral blood mononuclear cells (PBMCs), taken when the disease was refractory, from a patient treated with antithyroid drugs. This clonotype was obtained from a female donor with Graves disease. Here the CDR3 DNA reads TGTGCCAGCAGTTTGAGTTCGACCCGCTCGACCCAGCATTTT. Protein product: CASSLSSTRSTQHF.